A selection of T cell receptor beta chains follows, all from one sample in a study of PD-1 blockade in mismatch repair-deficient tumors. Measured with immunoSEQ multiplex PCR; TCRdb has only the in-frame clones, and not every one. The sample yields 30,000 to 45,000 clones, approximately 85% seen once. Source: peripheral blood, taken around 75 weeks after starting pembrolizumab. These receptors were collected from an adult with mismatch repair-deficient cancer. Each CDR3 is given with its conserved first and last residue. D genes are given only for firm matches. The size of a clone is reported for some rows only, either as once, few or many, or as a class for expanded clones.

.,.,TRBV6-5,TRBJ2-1,TGTGCCAGCAGTCTTTCGCGGGCGTCCTACAATGAGCAGTTCTTC,CASSLSRASYNEQFF
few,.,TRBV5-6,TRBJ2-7,TGTGCCAGCAGCTTGGCACAAGTCGTCTACGAGCAGTACTTC,CASSLAQVVYEQYF
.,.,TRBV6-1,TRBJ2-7,TGTGTCAGCAGTGAAAGGGTCTCCTACGAGCAGTACTTC,CVSSERVSYEQYF
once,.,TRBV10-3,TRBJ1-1,TGTGCCATCAGTGCCAGGGAGAACACTGAAGCTTTCTTT,CAISARENTEAFF
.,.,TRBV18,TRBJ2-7,TGTGCCAGCTCACCGGTAGACAGCATTCAATACGAGCAGTACTTC,CASSPVDSIQYEQYF
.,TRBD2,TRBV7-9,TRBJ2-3,TGTGCCAGCAGCTTTGTGGCGGGAGTAGATACGCAGTATTTT,CASSFVAGVDTQYF
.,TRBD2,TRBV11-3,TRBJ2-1,TGTGCCAGCAGGCAAAGCGGGAGGGTCTACAATGAGCAGTTCTTC,CASRQSGRVYNEQFF
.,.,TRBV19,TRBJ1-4,TGTGCCAGTAGCAACTTCGGGGGCAGGGAGGGAGGTGAAAAACTGTTTTTT,CASSNFGGREGGEKLFF
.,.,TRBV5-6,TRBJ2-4,TGTGCCAGCAGTTTACGGAAGGACGGCAGAGGTCTAGCCAAAAACATTCAGTACTTC,CASSLRKDGRGLAKNIQYF
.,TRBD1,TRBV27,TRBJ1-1,TGTGCCAGCCGAACGCGAACAGGGGGGAACTCTGAAGCTTTCTTT,CASRTRTGGNSEAFF
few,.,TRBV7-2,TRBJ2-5,TGTGCCAGCAGCTTACAGGGTAAAGCAACCCAGTACTTC,CASSLQGKATQYF
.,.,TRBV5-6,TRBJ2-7,TGTGCCAGCAGCTTGGGGGGGAGCAACGAGCAGTACTTC,CASSLGGSNEQYF
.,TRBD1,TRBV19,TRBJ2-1,TGTGCCAGTAGCAATTCCGGGACAGGGCCATACAATGAGCAGTTCTTC,CASSNSGTGPYNEQFF
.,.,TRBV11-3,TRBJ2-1,TGTGCCAGCAGCCCCTCGGGATCCTACAATGAGCAGTTCTTC,CASSPSGSYNEQFF
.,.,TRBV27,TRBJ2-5,TGTGCCAGCAGTCTGTCACAGCAAGAGACCCAGTACTTC,CASSLSQQETQYF
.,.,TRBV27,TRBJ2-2,TGTGCCAGCAGTTTGGGAGCTAACACCGGGGAGCTGTTTTTT,CASSLGANTGELFF
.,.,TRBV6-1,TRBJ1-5,TGTGCCAGCAGTGAACCCGGACACAGCAATCAGCCCCAGCATTTT,CASSEPGHSNQPQHF
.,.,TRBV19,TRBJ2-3,TGTGCCAGTAGTATACTTCCGGGATCTAGCACAGATACGCAGTATTTT,CASSILPGSSTDTQYF
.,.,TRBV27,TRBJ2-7,TGTGCCAGCAGTCTAACTCCCACAGGGTTGAGAGAGCAGTACTTC,CASSLTPTGLREQYF
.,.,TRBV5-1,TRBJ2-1,TGCGCCAGCAGCTTGGTTTACAATGAGCAGTTCTTC,CASSLVYNEQFF
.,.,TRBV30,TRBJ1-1,TGTGCCTGGAGTGTAGATAGGGAAAGGGAAGCTTTCTTT,CAWSVDREREAFF
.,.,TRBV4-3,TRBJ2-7,TGCGCCAGCAGCCAAGGCAGGGAGCCTTACGAGCAGTACTTC,CASSQGREPYEQYF
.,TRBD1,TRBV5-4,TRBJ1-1,TGTGCCAGCAGAGCGGGACAGGGTACTGAAGCTTTCTTT,CASRAGQGTEAFF
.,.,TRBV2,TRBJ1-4,TGTGCCAGCAGTGACGGGTCCCAGGCGGTTAATGAAAAACTGTTTTTT,CASSDGSQAVNEKLFF
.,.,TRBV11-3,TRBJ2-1,TGTGCCAGCAGCTTGGGAGCACTACTTTACAATGAGCAGTTCTTC,CASSLGALLYNEQFF
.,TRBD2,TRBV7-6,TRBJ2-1,TGTGCCAGCAGCTTAGCAGGTGGATACGAGGGAGGGTTAGGGAATGAGCAGTTCTTC,CASSLAGGYEGGLGNEQFF
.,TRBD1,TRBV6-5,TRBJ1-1,TGTGCCAGCAGTTACCCGGACAGGGTGGAAACTGAAGCTTTCTTT,CASSYPDRVETEAFF
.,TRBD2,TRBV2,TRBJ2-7,TGTGCCAGCAGTGAGTTAGGACTAGCGGGGACGCACGAGCAGTACTTC,CASSELGLAGTHEQYF
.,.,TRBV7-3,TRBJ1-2,TGTGCCAGCAGCTCGTTGACGGGCTATGGCTACACCTTC,CASSSLTGYGYTF
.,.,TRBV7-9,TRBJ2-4,TGTGCCAGCAGCTTAGAGGCCAGCGGGGCCAAAAACATTCAGTACTTC,CASSLEASGAKNIQYF
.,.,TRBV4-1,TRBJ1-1,TGCGCCAGCAGCCAAATTTCGATGGCGGCGGAAGCTTTCTTT,CASSQISMAAEAFF
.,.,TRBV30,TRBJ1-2,TGTGCCTGGAGGGGACGACTAGGTACCTATGGCTACACCTTC,CAWRGRLGTYGYTF
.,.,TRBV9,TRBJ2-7,TGTGCCAGCAGCATAACTAGGTTGATCTACGAGCAGTACTTC,CASSITRLIYEQYF
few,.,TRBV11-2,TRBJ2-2,TGTGCCAGCAGCTTAGGGGGACGCACCGGGGAGCTGTTTTTT,CASSLGGRTGELFF